A single sample is the source of the 18 T cell receptor beta chains below, sequenced in a study of long-term antiretroviral therapy in people with HIV. Assay version v3.0 of immunoSEQ was used, and it was run at survey level. Assay used: immunoSEQ multiplex PCR; TCRdb lists only in-frame clones, some missing. This sample has about 35,000 clones, with under 85% found just once. Sequenced here: unsorted PBMCs, sampled 1 year after starting antiretroviral therapy. These receptor sequences come from a young man with HIV.

This clone was recorded once. The chain links TRBV7-9 to TRBJ1-2; D is ambiguous. Trimming took 5 bases from V and 8 from J, leaving 18 bases between them. This CDR3 spans 14 amino acids. The V gene's germline CDR1 is SEHNR and CDR2 FQNEAQ (reference sequence). Here the CDR3 DNA reads TGTGCCAGCAGCCTAATGGCCGTATCCGACGGCTACACCTTC. This encodes CASSLMAVSDGYTF.

This rearrangement joins TRBV19 to TRBJ2-7; D unresolved. The V end lost 6 bases, the J end lost 4 bases, and 7 bases lay between the germline ends. The germline gives CDR1 LNHDA, CDR2 SQIVND (reference sequence). The CDR3 is 11 amino acids. The CDR3 loop reads CASSQNYEQYF. The CDR3 region has the DNA TGTGCCAGTAGCCAGAATTACGAGCAGTACTTC.

This chain joins TRBV10-3 and TRBJ1-2, with TRBD1 identical over 9 bases. This CDR3 region has 13 residues. CDR1 and CDR2 (germline): ENHRY, SYGVKD. Losses at the gene ends were 1 base for V and 7 bases for J; bases not matched to a gene: 1. This chain's CDR3 is CAISELGQGGYTF. The CDR3 DNA is TGTGCCATCAGTGAGTTGGGACAGGGTGGCTACACCTTC.

This rearrangement joins TRBV6-5 to TRBJ2-5; D tentatively reads TRBD1 or TRBD2 (6 bases each). The CDR3 is 15 residues long. V was pared by 6 bases and J by 5 bases, with 19 bases between. Germline V gene sequence: CDR1 MNHEY, CDR2 SVGAGI. The CDR3 is CASRATGGTVETQYF. The CDR3 coding sequence is TGTGCCAGCAGAGCGACAGGAGGGACCGTGGAGACCCAGTACTTC.

This clone was counted only a few times. The CDR3 sequence: CASSTNTGLGSYEQYF. In DNA, the CDR3 is TGTGCCAGTAGTACCAATACAGGTCTTGGATCCTACGAGCAGTACTTC. The chain uses TRBV19 and TRBJ2-7; possible D gene TRBD1, 5 bases. CDR1 and CDR2 from the germline V gene are LNHDA and SQIVND (reference sequence). The CDR3 length is 16 residues. V lost 4 bases, J lost 1 base, and 17 bases lay in between. Complete variable domain (other parts from reference TRBV19 and TRBJ2-7): DGGITQSPKYLFRKEGQNVTLSCEQNLNHDAMYWYRQDPGQGLRLIYYSQIVNDFQKGDIAEGYSVSREKKESFPLTVTSAQKNPTAFYLCASSTNTGLGSYEQYFGPGTRLTVT.

The J gene is TRBJ1-5, the V gene TRBV6-1; no definite D call. Between the trimmed V and J ends, which lost 0 bases and 3 bases, there was a span of 12 bases. Germline V gene lookup returns CDR1 MNHNS and CDR2 SASEGT. This CDR3 region has 16 residues. Here the CDR3 DNA reads TGTGCCAGCAGTGAAGCGCTAAGAGGTTTCAATCAGCCCCAGCATTTT. Protein product: CASSEALRGFNQPQHF.

The V call is TRBV28, the J call TRBJ2-5, with D maybe TRBD2 (5 bases). V lost 0 bases to trimming and J lost 4 bases, with 9 bases between them. The length of the CDR3 is 14 residues. Germline lookup yields CDR1 MDHEN and CDR2 SYDVKM. The CDR3 sequence is CASSLWASPETQYF. DNA of the CDR3: TGTGCCAGCAGTTTATGGGCTAGCCCAGAGACCCAGTACTTC.

The rearrangement uses TRBV7-9 and TRBJ2-7; D is uncertain. Germline V gene sequence: CDR1 SEHNR, CDR2 FQNEAQ (reference sequence). V lost 1 base and J 1 base, leaving 11 bases between the germline ends. This CDR3 has 15 residues. As DNA, the CDR3 is TGTGCCAGCAGCTTAGGGGCATCGAGGTCCTACGAGCAGTACTTC. It is translated as CASSLGASRSYEQYF.

This chain links TRBV14 with TRBJ2-2; D unresolved. The germline CDR1 and CDR2 sequences are SGHDN and FVKESK. Trimming took 0 bases from V and 4 from J, leaving 6 bases between them. The CDR3 has 14 amino acids. The CDR3 region is CASSQDRFTGELFF. Written as DNA, the CDR3 is TGTGCCAGCAGCCAAGATCGTTTCACCGGGGAGCTGTTTTTT.

Within the sample, this clone is hyperexpanded (1% or more). This rearrangement joins TRBV13 to TRBJ1-2; 10 bases map to TRBD1. Losses at the gene ends were 5 bases for V and 8 bases for J; bases not matched to a gene: 14. Looked up from germline, CDR1 is PRHDT and CDR2 is FYEKMQ (reference sequence). This CDR3 has 16 residues. CDR3 region: CASSPGTGALYEGYTF. The DNA of the CDR3 is TGTGCCAGCAGCCCTGGGACAGGGGCGCTCTATGAGGGCTACACCTTC.

The rearrangement links TRBV5-4 to TRBJ2-3; 13 nucleotides line up with TRBD2. The CDR3 runs 16 residues. J gave up 2 bases and V 4 bases, and 4 bases lay outside the gene matches. The germline CDR1 and CDR2 sequences are SGHNT and YYREEE (reference sequence). CDR3 region: CASSAGLAGPTDTQYF. DNA of the CDR3: TGTGCCAGCAGCGCGGGACTAGCGGGACCCACAGATACGCAGTATTTT.

This clone was counted a single time. The V gene is TRBV28, the J gene TRBJ1-6; D is ambiguous. Trimming took 5 bases from V and 12 from J, leaving 11 bases between them. CDR3 length: 12 amino acids. Germline V gene sequence: CDR1 MDHEN, CDR2 SYDVKM. The CDR3 is CASSPPGLPLHF. CDR3 nucleotide sequence: TGTGCCAGCAGTCCCCCAGGTTTACCCCTCCACTTT.

This chain joins TRBV9 and TRBJ2-7; no firm D call. The length of the CDR3 is 14 residues. Trimming removed 0 bases from V and 0 bases from J, with 7 bases in between. The germline CDR1 and CDR2 sequences are SGDLS and YYNGEE. The CDR3 DNA is TGTGCCAGCAGCGTAGGTCGAAGCTCCTACGAGCAGTACTTC. It encodes CASSVGRSSYEQYF.

CDR3 DNA sequence: TGTGCCATCAGTGAATCTGGAACAATGAACACTGAAGCTTTCTTT. Protein product: CAISESGTMNTEAFF. The J gene is TRBJ1-1, the V gene TRBV10-3; D call uncertain. Trimming took 3 bases from V and 0 from J, leaving 11 bases between them. Germline V CDR1 and CDR2: ENHRY, SYGVKD. CDR3 size: 15 residues.

The gene calls are TRBV2 and TRBJ1-2; D remains ambiguous. The CDR3 extends over 17 amino acids. The V end was cut by 4 bases, the J end by 6 bases, with 24 bases between. The germline V gene encodes CDR1 SNHLY and CDR2 FYNNEI. CDR3 in amino acids: CASSVVGFVELPHGYTF. Here the CDR3 DNA reads TGTGCCAGCAGTGTTGTCGGGTTTGTAGAGCTCCCTCATGGCTACACCTTC.

This chain connects TRBV18 to TRBJ2-6; TRBD1 aligns across 7 bases. The CDR3 consists of 18 residues. CDR1 is KGHSH, CDR2 LQKENI, per germline. The V segment lost 2 bases and the J segment 0 bases; nucleotides outside the gene matches: 7. The CDR3 sequence is CASSPGTGDPSGANVLTF. CDR3 in DNA: TGTGCCAGCTCACCAGGAACAGGGGATCCCTCTGGGGCCAACGTCCTGACTTTC.

This chain joins TRBV19 and TRBJ1-2, with D unresolved. Trimming removed 8 bases at V and 4 bases at J, with 20 bases between. The germline V gene has CDR1 LNHDA and CDR2 SQIVND (reference sequence). This CDR3 spans 15 amino acids. CDR3 bases: TGTGCCAGTGGAGACGGAGAGGCCCCCATCTATGGCTACACCTTC. Its translation: CASGDGEAPIYGYTF.

The chain joins TRBV5-1 to TRBJ2-3, with D hard to call. The CDR3 has 15 residues. CDR1 and CDR2 (germline): SGHRS, YFSETQ. Trimming left V 0 bases short and J 1 base short, with 9 bases between. The CDR3: CASSLGAGRTDTQYF. Here the CDR3 DNA reads TGCGCCAGCAGCTTGGGGGCCGGCCGCACAGATACGCAGTATTTT. The full variable domain, with the rest looked up from reference TRBV5-1 and TRBJ2-3, is KAGVTQTPRYLIKTRGQQVTLSCSPISGHRSVSWYQQTPGQGLQFLFEYFSETQRNKGNFPGRFSGRQFSNSRSEMNVSTLELGDSALYLCASSLGAGRTDTQYFGPGTRLTVL.